This is a list of T cell receptor beta chains from one sample in a study of memory CD4+ T cells and cytomegalovirus serostatus. The table came from immunoSEQ multiplex PCR; TCRdb's copy has only in-frame clones and leaves some out. The sample carries around 60,000 clones, around 82% recorded once. Sample: memory CD4+ T cells from blood. The receptors stem from an adult in good health and CMV-seronegative. Some clones in this sample may be carry-over from other donors' samples. Each CDR3 is given with its conserved first and last residue. A D gene is named only where the DNA matches it firmly. Only part of the rows carry a size: once, few, many, or a class if the clone is expanded.

clone_size	v_call	j_call	d_call	cdr3_aa	cdr3_nt
NA	TRBV2	TRBJ1-3	NA	CASRPTAISGNTIYF	TGTGCCAGCCGCCCGACCGCAATCTCTGGAAACACCATATATTTT
NA	TRBV7-9	TRBJ2-5	NA	CASSLSGETQYF	TGTGCCAGCAGTCTCAGCGGAGAGACCCAGTACTTC
NA	TRBV5-4	TRBJ1-1	NA	CASSLGQTNTEAFF	TGTGCCAGCAGCTTGGGACAGACAAACACTGAAGCTTTCTTT
few	TRBV5-8	TRBJ1-1	NA	CASSLGLTVGTEAFF	TGTGCCAGCAGCTTGGGGTTGACAGTGGGCACTGAAGCTTTCTTT
NA	TRBV4-1	TRBJ2-7	NA	CASSQDWVAYEQYF	TGCGCCAGCAGCCAAGATTGGGTTGCCTACGAGCAGTACTTC
once	TRBV28	TRBJ1-1	NA	CASSSPQGSSAEAFF	TGTGCCAGCAGTTCCCCTCAGGGTAGTTCAGCTGAAGCTTTCTTT
NA	TRBV20-1	TRBJ1-2	NA	CSARAGGGYTF	TGCAGTGCTAGAGCAGGAGGCGGCTACACCTTC
NA	TRBV6-6	TRBJ2-7	NA	CASSPRTGTPAYEQYF	TGTGCCAGCAGTCCGAGGACGGGAACACCGGCCTACGAGCAGTACTTC
NA	TRBV9	TRBJ1-3	NA	CASSVAGSGNTIYF	TGTGCCAGCAGCGTAGCAGGGTCCGGAAACACCATATATTTT
NA	TRBV19	TRBJ1-1	NA	CASKPPEGGTEAFF	TGTGCCAGTAAACCCCCAGAAGGGGGCACTGAAGCTTTCTTT
NA	TRBV14	TRBJ2-5	NA	CASSLQNAETQYF	TGTGCCAGCAGCCTTCAAAACGCGGAGACCCAGTACTTC
NA	TRBV29-1	TRBJ1-2	TRBD1	CSVEGTGMRGGYTF	TGCAGCGTTGAGGGGACAGGGATGCGGGGGGGCTACACCTTC
NA	TRBV27	TRBJ2-7	TRBD2	CASSPGGRGYEQYF	TGTGCCAGCAGCCCCGGGGGGAGAGGGTACGAGCAGTACTTC
NA	TRBV7-3	TRBJ2-1	NA	CASSRGNEQFF	TGTGCCAGCAGCCGAGGAAACGAGCAGTTCTTC
NA	TRBV6-6	TRBJ2-3	NA	CASSGRAASTDTQYF	TGTGCCAGCAGTGGCAGGGCGGCGAGCACAGATACGCAGTATTTT
NA	TRBV25-1	TRBJ1-1	TRBD1	CASSGYRGTEAFF	TGTGCCAGCAGTGGGTACAGGGGCACTGAAGCTTTCTTT
NA	TRBV15	TRBJ2-7	NA	CATSSARGRSSYEQYF	TGTGCCACCAGCAGCGCCAGGGGCAGAAGTAGCTACGAGCAGTACTTC